The 17 T cell receptor beta chains reported below all come from one sample, sequenced in a study of blood T cell repertoires in COVID-19. Data came from immunoSEQ multiplex PCR; TCRdb stores just in-frame clones and leaves some out. The sample lists roughly 35,000 clones; more than 70% were seen once. Sequencing was carried out using peripheral blood. All receptors come from a human donor in a cohort sampled during active COVID-19.

The V gene is TRBV9, the J gene TRBJ1-6; 7 nucleotides line up with TRBD1. The CDR3 has 14 amino acids. Trimming took 3 bases from V and 7 from J; bases not matched to a gene: 4. CDR1 and CDR2 (germline): SGDLS, YYNGEE. CDR3 nucleotide sequence: TGTGCCAGCAGCGAACAGGGGAACAATTCACCCCTCCACTTT. Encoded protein: CASSEQGNNSPLHF.

This CDR3 reads CASSGSRGYNEQFF. CDR3 sequence (DNA): TGTGCCAGCAGCGGAAGCAGGGGCTACAATGAGCAGTTCTTC. The genes are TRBV6-5 and TRBJ2-1; perhaps TRBD1 as D (6 bases). The CDR3 runs to 14 residues. Germline V gene data show CDR1 as MNHEY and CDR2 as SVGAGI. With 6 bases removed from V and 3 bases from J, the gap between germline ends came to 12 bases.

This chain connects TRBV24-1 to TRBJ2-3; D may be TRBD2 (7 bases). Germline V gives CDR1 KGHDR, CDR2 SFDVKD. Trimming left V 3 bases short and J 2 bases short, with 14 bases between. This CDR3 comprises 16 residues. The CDR3 nucleotides are TGTGCCACCAGTGATAGGGGGGGGAGAGTCACAGATACGCAGTATTTT. This translates into CATSDRGGRVTDTQYF.

J is TRBJ2-7 and V is TRBV9, with TRBD1 identical over 7 bases. The CDR3 covers 15 residues. Germline V CDR1 and CDR2: SGDLS, YYNGEE. The V segment lost 1 base and the J segment 4 bases; nucleotides outside the gene matches: 8. The CDR3 DNA reads TGTGCCAGCAGCGTACGGGCAGGGGGTGTATACGAGCAGTACTTC. It is translated as CASSVRAGGVYEQYF.

This clone was seen a single time. The J gene is TRBJ2-1, the V gene TRBV24-1; 9 bases align to TRBD1. Germline V CDR1 and CDR2: KGHDR, SFDVKD. V lost 3 bases, J lost 8 bases, and 10 bases stayed unmatched. This CDR3 has 16 amino acids. The CDR3 sequence: CATSDPPGQGPHEQFF. CDR3 nucleotide sequence: TGTGCCACCAGTGATCCGCCGGGACAGGGTCCCCATGAGCAGTTCTTC.

The rearrangement links TRBV27 to TRBJ2-3; D possibly corresponds to TRBD2 (5 bases). This CDR3 contains 15 residues. V was pared by 2 bases and J by 0 bases, with 9 bases between. Germline CDR1 MNHEY, CDR2 SMNVEV (reference sequence). The CDR3 sequence: CASSLTGGSTDTQYF. DNA for the CDR3: TGTGCCAGCAGTTTAACTGGAGGTAGCACAGATACGCAGTATTTT.

V usage is TRBV27 and J usage is TRBJ2-7; 8 nucleotides align to TRBD1. Trimming took 7 bases from V and 4 from J; bases not matched to a gene: 9. The CDR3 has 14 amino acids. In germline, CDR1 is MNHEY, CDR2 SMNVEV (reference sequence). The CDR3 DNA follows: TGTGCCAGCACTCGGACAGGGAATATGTACGAGCAGTACTTC. This encodes CASTRTGNMYEQYF.

The V and J genes are TRBV7-9 and TRBJ2-2; D gene unclear. This CDR3 has 13 amino acids. Trimming stripped 1 base from V and 7 bases from J, with 7 bases between. Per the germline V gene, CDR1 is SEHNR and CDR2 is FQNEAQ (reference sequence). This CDR3 reads CASSLVGGGELFF. The CDR3 DNA reads as TGTGCCAGCAGCTTAGTCGGCGGCGGGGAGCTGTTTTTT.

The chain joins TRBV10-3 to TRBJ2-7, with 8 bases matching TRBD1. The germline gives CDR1 ENHRY, CDR2 SYGVKD. V was pared by 4 bases and J by 6 bases, with 8 bases of the junction left unmatched. CDR3 size: 14 residues. CDR3 DNA sequence: TGTGCCATCAGTGTCGGGACAGGAGATAGCGAGCAGTACTTC. The encoded protein is CAISVGTGDSEQYF.

This clone was observed a handful of times. This chain links TRBV5-4 with TRBJ2-7; 9 bases line up with TRBD1. Per germline, CDR1 SGHNT and CDR2 YYREEE (reference sequence). Trimming took 4 bases from V and 7 from J; bases not matched to a gene: 9. The CDR3 contains 14 residues. The CDR3 spells CASSLGTGQWEQYF. CDR3 bases: TGTGCCAGCAGCCTAGGGACAGGGCAGTGGGAGCAGTACTTC.

V usage is TRBV4-3 and J usage is TRBJ2-1; D gene uncertain. Looked up from germline, CDR1 is LGHNA and CDR2 is YSLEER. Trimming stripped 0 bases from V and 10 bases from J, with 13 bases between. The CDR3 sequence is 14 residues long. For the CDR3, the DNA is TGCGCCAGCAGCCAAGATTACCCGCTGCGCGAGCAGTTCTTC. Its translation: CASSQDYPLREQFF.

V and J are TRBV6-5 and TRBJ1-1; D possibly corresponds to TRBD1 (6 bases). V was pared by 2 bases and J by 0 bases, with 10 bases between. The germline V gene has CDR1 MNHEY and CDR2 SVGAGI. The CDR3 extends over 15 amino acids. The CDR3 nucleotides read TGTGCCAGCAGTTACGGACAGAGCCTGAACACTGAAGCTTTCTTT. Translation: CASSYGQSLNTEAFF.

The genes are TRBV3-1 (or the pseudogene TRBV3-2) and TRBJ1-5; TRBD1 might be the D (6 bases). With 3 bases removed from V and 0 bases from J, the gap between germline ends came to 6 bases. The CDR3 covers 14 residues. Looked up from germline, CDR1 is LGHDT and CDR2 is YNNKEL (reference sequence). CDR3 region: CASSQGASNQPQHF. In DNA form, the CDR3 reads TGTGCCAGCAGCCAGGGGGCTAGCAATCAGCCCCAGCATTTT.

V gene TRBV9 combines with J gene TRBJ1-5; 8 bases align to TRBD1. V lost 3 bases to trimming and J lost 4 bases; unmatched junction nucleotides: 3. This CDR3 contains 14 residues. CDR1 and CDR2 from the germline V gene are SGDLS and YYNGEE. CDR3 sequence (DNA): TGTGCCAGCAGCGGGACAGGGTATAATCAGCCCCAGCATTTT. Protein: CASSGTGYNQPQHF.

The V call is TRBV11-3, the J call TRBJ2-1; D possibly corresponds to TRBD2 (5 bases). Trimming pared 1 base from V and 9 bases from J, leaving 13 bases between. The germline V gene encodes CDR1 SGHNT and CDR2 YENEEA. The CDR3 runs to 14 residues. CDR3 sequence reads: CASSLAELGSEQFF. CDR3 DNA: TGTGCCAGCAGCTTAGCGGAGCTGGGGAGTGAGCAGTTCTTC.

V is TRBV19 and J is TRBJ2-7; 8 bases are shared with TRBD1. The CDR3 extends over 15 amino acids. Germline assignment: CDR1 LNHDA and CDR2 SQIVND (reference sequence). Losses at the gene ends were 3 bases for V and 4 bases for J; bases not matched to a gene: 8. The CDR3 DNA follows: TGTGCCAGTAGTATCGGACAGGGTCTTAAGTACGAGCAGTACTTC. It codes for CASSIGQGLKYEQYF.

This clone was seen only a few times. The rearrangement uses TRBV28 and TRBJ1-2, with 8 nucleotides matching TRBD1. Germline CDR1 reads MDHEN; CDR2 reads SYDVKM. The CDR3 length is 15 residues. V gave up 5 bases and J gave up 4 bases; unmatched junction bases: 9. Here the CDR3 reads CASSGGDRGSYGYTF. CDR3 coding DNA: TGTGCCAGCAGTGGTGGCGACAGGGGATCCTATGGCTACACCTTC.